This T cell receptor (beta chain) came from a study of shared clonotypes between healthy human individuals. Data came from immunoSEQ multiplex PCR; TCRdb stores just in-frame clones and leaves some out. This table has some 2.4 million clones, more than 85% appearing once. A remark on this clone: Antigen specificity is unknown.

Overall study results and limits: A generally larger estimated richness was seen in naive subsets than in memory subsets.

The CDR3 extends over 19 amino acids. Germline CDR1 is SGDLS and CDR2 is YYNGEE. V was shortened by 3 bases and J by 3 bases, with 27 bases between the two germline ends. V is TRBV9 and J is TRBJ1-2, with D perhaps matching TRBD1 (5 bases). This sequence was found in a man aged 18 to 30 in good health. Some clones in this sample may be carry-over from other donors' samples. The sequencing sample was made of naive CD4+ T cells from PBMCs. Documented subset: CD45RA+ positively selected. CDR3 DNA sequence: TGTGCCAGCAGCGATCAGCGGGTGGCAGGGAAAGGGGCAGACTATGGCTACACCTTC. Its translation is CASSDQRVAGKGADYGYTF.